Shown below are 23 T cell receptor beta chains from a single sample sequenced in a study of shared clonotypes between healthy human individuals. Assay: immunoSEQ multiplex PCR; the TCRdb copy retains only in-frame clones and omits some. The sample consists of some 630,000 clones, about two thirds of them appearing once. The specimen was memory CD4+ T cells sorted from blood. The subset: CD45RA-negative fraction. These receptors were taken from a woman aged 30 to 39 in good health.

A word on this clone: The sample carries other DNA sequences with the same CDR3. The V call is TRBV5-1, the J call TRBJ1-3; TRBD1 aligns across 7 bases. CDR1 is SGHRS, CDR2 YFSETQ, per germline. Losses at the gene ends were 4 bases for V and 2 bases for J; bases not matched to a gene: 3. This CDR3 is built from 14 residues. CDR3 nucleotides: TGCGCCAGCAGCGCTGGGACAGCTGGAAACACCATATATTTT. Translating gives CASSAGTAGNTIYF.

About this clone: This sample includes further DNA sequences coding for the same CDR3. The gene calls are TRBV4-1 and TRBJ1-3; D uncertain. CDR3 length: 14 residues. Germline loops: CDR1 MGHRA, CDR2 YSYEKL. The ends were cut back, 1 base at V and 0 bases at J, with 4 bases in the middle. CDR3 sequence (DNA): TGCGCCAGCAGCCAAGGATTCTCTGGAAACACCATATATTTT. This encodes CASSQGFSGNTIYF.

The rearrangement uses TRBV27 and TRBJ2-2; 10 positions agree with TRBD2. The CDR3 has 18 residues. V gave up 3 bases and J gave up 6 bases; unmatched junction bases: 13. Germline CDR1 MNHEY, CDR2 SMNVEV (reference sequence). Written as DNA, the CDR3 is TGTGCCAGCAGTTTGTCGAGCGGGAGGGTAGGTGACGCCGGGGAGCTGTTTTTT. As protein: CASSLSSGRVGDAGELFF.

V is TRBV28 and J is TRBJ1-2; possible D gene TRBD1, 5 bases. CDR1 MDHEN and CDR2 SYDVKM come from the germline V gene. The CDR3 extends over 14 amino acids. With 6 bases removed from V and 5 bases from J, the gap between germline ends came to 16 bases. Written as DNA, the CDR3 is TGTGCCAGCAGCGCCGGGAGTGGGACTTATGGCTACACCTTC. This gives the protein CASSAGSGTYGYTF.

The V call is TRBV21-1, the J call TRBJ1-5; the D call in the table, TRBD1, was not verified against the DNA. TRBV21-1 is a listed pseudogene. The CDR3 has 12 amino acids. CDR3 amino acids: CASWDRGKPQHF. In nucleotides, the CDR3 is TGTGCCAGCTGGGACAGGGGGAAGCCCCAGCATTTT.

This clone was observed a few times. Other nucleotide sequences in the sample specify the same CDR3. The CDR3 nucleotides are TGCGCCAGCAGCCCCTCGACTAGTCGAGAGACCCAGTACTTC. Its translation is CASSPSTSRETQYF. The chain recombines TRBV5-1 with TRBJ2-5; a possible D gene is TRBD2 (6 bases). V lost 4 bases and J 4 bases, leaving 14 bases between the germline ends. From germline, CDR1 is SGHRS and CDR2 YFSETQ. This CDR3 contains 14 residues.

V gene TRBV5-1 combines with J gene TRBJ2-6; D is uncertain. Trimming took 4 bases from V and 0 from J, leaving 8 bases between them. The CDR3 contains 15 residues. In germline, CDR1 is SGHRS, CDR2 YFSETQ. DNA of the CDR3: TGCGCCAGCAGCCGGACCCTCTCTGGGGCCAACGTCCTGACTTTC. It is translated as CASSRTLSGANVLTF. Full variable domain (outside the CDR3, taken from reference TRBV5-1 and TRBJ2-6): KAGVTQTPRYLIKTRGQQVTLSCSPISGHRSVSWYQQTPGQGLQFLFEYFSETQRNKGNFPGRFSGRQFSNSRSEMNVSTLELGDSALYLCASSRTLSGANVLTFGAGSRLTVL.

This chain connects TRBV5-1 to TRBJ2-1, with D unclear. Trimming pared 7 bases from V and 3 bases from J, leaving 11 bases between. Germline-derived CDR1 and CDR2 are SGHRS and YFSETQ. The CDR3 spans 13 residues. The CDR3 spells CASYDGVYNEQFF. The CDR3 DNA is TGCGCCAGCTATGACGGCGTCTACAATGAGCAGTTCTTC.

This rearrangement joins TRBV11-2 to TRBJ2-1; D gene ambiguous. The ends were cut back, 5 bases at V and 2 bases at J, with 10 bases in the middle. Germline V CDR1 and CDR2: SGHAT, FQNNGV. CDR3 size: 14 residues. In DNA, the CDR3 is TGTGCCAGCAGCCCCGTTGGGGCCTACAATGAGCAGTTCTTC. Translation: CASSPVGAYNEQFF.

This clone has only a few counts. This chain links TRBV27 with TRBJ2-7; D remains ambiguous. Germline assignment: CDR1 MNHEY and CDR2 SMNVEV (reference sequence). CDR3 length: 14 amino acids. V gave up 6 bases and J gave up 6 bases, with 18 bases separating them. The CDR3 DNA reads TGTGCCAGCAGCGACCTTGGGCGTGCCCTCGAGCAGTACTTC. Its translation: CASSDLGRALEQYF.

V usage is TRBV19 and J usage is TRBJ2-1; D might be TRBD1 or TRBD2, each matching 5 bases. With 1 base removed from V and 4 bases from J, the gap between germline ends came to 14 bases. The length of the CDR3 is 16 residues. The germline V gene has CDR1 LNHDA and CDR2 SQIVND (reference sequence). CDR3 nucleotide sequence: TGTGCCAGTAGTATAGGCGCCGGGACCCGATACAATGAGCAGTTCTTC. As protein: CASSIGAGTRYNEQFF.

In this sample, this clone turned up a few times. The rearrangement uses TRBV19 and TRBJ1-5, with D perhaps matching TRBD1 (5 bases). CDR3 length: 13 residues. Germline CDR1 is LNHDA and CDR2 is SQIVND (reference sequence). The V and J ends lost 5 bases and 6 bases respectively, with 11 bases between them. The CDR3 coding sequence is TGTGCCAGTAGTGTGTGGGGACGTCAGCCCCAGCATTTT. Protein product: CASSVWGRQPQHF.

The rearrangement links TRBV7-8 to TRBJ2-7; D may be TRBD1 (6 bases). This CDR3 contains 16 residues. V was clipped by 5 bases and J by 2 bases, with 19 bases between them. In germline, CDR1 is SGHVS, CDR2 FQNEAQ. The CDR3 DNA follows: TGTGCCAGCAGCCCCAGAGGGGGATCGACCACCTACGAGCAGTACTTC. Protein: CASSPRGGSTTYEQYF.

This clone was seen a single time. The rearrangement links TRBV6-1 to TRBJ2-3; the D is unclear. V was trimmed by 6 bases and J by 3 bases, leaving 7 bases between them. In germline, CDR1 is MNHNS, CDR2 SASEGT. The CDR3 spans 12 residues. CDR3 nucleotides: TGTGCCAGCAGAGAGGTAACAGATACGCAGTATTTT. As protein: CASREVTDTQYF.

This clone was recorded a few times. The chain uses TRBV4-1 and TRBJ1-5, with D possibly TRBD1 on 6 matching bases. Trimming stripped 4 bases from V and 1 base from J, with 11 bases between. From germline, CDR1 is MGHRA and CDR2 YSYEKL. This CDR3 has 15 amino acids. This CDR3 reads CASSPLGQSNQPQHF. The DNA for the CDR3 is TGCGCCAGCAGCCCACTCGGACAGAGCAATCAGCCCCAGCATTTT.

As DNA, the CDR3 is TGTGCCAGCAGCCCCCAACTTCGAGAGCAGTACTTC. Its protein is CASSPQLREQYF. This sequence joins TRBV11-2 and TRBJ2-7; D gene uncertain. Germline lookup yields CDR1 SGHAT and CDR2 FQNNGV. CDR3 length equals 12 residues. V lost 5 bases and J 7 bases, leaving 12 bases between the germline ends.

The CDR3 sequence: CASSVEVRETEAFF. The CDR3 coding sequence is TGTGCCAGCAGCGTAGAAGTCAGGGAGACTGAAGCTTTCTTT. The rearrangement links TRBV9 to TRBJ1-1, with a tentative D call TRBD1 (5 bases). Germline lookup yields CDR1 SGDLS and CDR2 YYNGEE. Trimming took 0 bases from V and 5 from J, leaving 11 bases between them. This CDR3 is built from 14 residues.

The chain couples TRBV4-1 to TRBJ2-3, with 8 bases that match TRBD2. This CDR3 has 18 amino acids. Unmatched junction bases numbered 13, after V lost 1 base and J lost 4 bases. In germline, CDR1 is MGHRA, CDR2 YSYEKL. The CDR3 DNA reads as TGCGCCAGCAGCCAAGCCGTCTCGGGCGGGAGGTCCTCAGATACGCAGTATTTT. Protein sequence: CASSQAVSGGRSSDTQYF.

In nucleotides, the CDR3 is TGTGCCAGCAGCTCCGAGGGTCTTGGCTATGGCTACACCTTC. It codes for CASSSEGLGYGYTF. The chain joins TRBV7-2 to TRBJ1-2; D ambiguous. Germline CDR1 is SGHTA and CDR2 is FQGNSA. This CDR3 comprises 14 residues. Trimming removed 4 bases at V and 4 bases at J, with 13 bases between.

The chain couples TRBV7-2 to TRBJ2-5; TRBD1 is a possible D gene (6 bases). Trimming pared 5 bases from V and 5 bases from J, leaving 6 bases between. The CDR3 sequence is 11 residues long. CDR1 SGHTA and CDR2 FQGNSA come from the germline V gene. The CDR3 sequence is CASSTGETQYF. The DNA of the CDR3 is TGTGCCAGCAGCACAGGGGAGACCCAGTACTTC.

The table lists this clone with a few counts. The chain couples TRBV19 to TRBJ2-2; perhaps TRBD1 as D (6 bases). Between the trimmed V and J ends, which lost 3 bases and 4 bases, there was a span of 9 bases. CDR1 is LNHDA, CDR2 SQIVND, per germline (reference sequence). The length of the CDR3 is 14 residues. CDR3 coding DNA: TGTGCCAGTAGTATTTCAGGGGCCACCGGGGAGCTGTTTTTT. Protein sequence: CASSISGATGELFF.

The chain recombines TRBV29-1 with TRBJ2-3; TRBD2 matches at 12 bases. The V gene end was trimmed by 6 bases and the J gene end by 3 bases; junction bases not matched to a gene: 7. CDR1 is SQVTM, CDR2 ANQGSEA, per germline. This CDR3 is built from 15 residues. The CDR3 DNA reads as TGCAGCGTGAACAAACTAGCGGGAGGTACAGATACGCAGTATTTT. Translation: CSVNKLAGGTDTQYF.

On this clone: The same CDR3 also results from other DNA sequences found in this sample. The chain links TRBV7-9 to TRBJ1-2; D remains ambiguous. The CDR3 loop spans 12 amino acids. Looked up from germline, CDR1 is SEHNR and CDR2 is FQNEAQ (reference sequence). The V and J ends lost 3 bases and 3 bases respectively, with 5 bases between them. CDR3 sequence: CASSFTDYGYTF. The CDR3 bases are TGTGCCAGCAGCTTCACAGACTATGGCTACACCTTC.